The 5 T cell receptor beta chains listed next were all sequenced from one sample in a study of T cells in localized non-small cell lung cancer. TCRdb's copy holds only in-frame clones and misses some; the assay was immunoSEQ multiplex PCR. In the table there are over 50,000 clones, around four fifths of which are singletons. Sample: peripheral blood mononuclear cells, taken before any cancer treatment. The source of these receptors is a man aged 40 to 69 with stage III lung adenocarcinoma.

V gene TRBV5-1 combines with J gene TRBJ2-7; D may be TRBD1 (6 bases). Trimming removed 4 bases from V and 5 bases from J, with 10 bases in between. This CDR3 spans 12 amino acids. Germline V gene lookup returns CDR1 SGHRS and CDR2 YFSETQ. The CDR3 reads CASSGAGDEQYF. The CDR3 nucleotides are TGCGCCAGCAGCGGGGCAGGGGACGAGCAGTACTTC.

This sequence joins TRBV4-2 and TRBJ2-2; TRBD2 aligns across 14 bases. Germline trimming cut 4 bases from V and 4 bases from J; bases unmatched to any gene: 8. The CDR3 is 18 amino acids. The V gene's germline CDR1 is LGHNA and CDR2 YNFKEQ. Here the CDR3 DNA reads TGTGCCAGCAGCCTAATCGGGACTAGCGGGAGATTCACCGGGGAGCTGTTTTTT. Encoded protein: CASSLIGTSGRFTGELFF.

The DNA for the CDR3 is TGTGCCAGCAGTACCCCTGGGGGGCCCTCCTGGCAGTACTTC. It specifies CASSTPGGPSWQYF. This chain uses TRBV6-6 with TRBJ2-7; possibly TRBD1 or TRBD2 for D (6 bases each). Per germline, CDR1 MNHNY and CDR2 SVGAGI (reference sequence). V was shortened by 5 bases and J by 9 bases, with 20 bases between the two germline ends. CDR3 length: 14 amino acids.

The rearrangement links TRBV5-1 to TRBJ2-7; the D gene is possibly TRBD2 (6 bases). The CDR3 has 15 amino acids. The germline V gene encodes CDR1 SGHRS and CDR2 YFSETQ. Trimming took 0 bases from V and 0 from J, leaving 10 bases between them. CDR3 in DNA: TGCGCCAGCAGCTTGGTAGCGGTGACCTCCTACGAGCAGTACTTC. Protein product: CASSLVAVTSYEQYF.

The chain links TRBV14 to TRBJ2-7; D not certain. This CDR3 region has 14 residues. Germline CDR1 and CDR2: SGHDN and FVKESK. Deletions cut 2 bases from V and 3 bases from J, with 11 bases between. CDR3 nucleotides: TGTGCCAGCAGCCAATTCCACGCAGACTACGAGCAGTACTTC. Its translation: CASSQFHADYEQYF.